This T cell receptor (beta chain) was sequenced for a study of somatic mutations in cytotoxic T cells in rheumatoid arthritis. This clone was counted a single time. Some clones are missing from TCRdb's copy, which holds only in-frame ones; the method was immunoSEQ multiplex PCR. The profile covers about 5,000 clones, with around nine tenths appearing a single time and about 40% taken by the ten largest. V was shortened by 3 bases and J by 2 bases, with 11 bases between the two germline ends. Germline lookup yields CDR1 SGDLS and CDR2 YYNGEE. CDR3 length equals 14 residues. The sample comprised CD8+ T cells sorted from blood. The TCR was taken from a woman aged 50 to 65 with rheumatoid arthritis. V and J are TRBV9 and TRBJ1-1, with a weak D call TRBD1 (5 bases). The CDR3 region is CASSEYGGNTEAFF. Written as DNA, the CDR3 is TGTGCCAGCAGCGAGTACGGGGGAAACACTGAAGCTTTCTTT.